A single sample gave rise to the 15 T cell receptor beta chains below, sequenced in a study of blood T cells in healthy people across ages. Then a second PCR, running about 6 to 11 cycles, was carried out with a sample-barcoded 5' primer and a J-beta primer mix. TCRdb processed the 5' RACE reads anew with MiXCR; each CDR3 protein has one entry. This sample carries approximately 700,000 distinct CDR3 sequences, about 34% of them seen once, and the ten largest clones take 15%. The sample consisted of blood. The receptors here all came from an elderly woman in good health.

About this clonotype itself: This CDR3 fails to terminate in the conserved phenylalanine or tryptophan, so it likely reflects a read error. This chain connects TRBV6-1 to TRBJ2-3; D might be TRBD1 or TRBD2, each matching 5 bases. CDR3 length: 14 residues. CDR1 and CDR2 (germline): MNHNS, SASEGT. The CDR3: CASLRGEPTETQYC. The DNA of the CDR3 is TGTGCCAGCCTACGAGGGGAACCCACAGAGACGCAGTATTGT.

This clonotype was detected only a few times. The chain uses TRBV27 and TRBJ1-1; D is ambiguous. The V gene lost 6 bases and the J gene lost 1 base, with 9 bases spanning the gap. CDR3 length: 13 amino acids. Germline CDR1 MNHEY, CDR2 SMNVEV (reference sequence). Here the CDR3 DNA reads TGTGCCAGCAGATTAGGGCGGAACACTGAAGCTTTCTTT. Amino acid sequence: CASRLGRNTEAFF.

As regards this clonotype: This clone may be a read error of a much larger clone one base away. V gene TRBV11-2 combines with J gene TRBJ1-6; 7 bases match TRBD1. This CDR3 comprises 14 residues. V lost 2 bases, J lost 9 bases, and 4 bases stayed unmatched. Germline CDR1 reads SGHAT; CDR2 reads FQNNGV. The CDR3 region is CASSLWTGASPLHF. The CDR3 bases are TGTGCCAGCAGCTTATGGACAGGCGCTTCACCCCTCCACTTT.

Ten or more counts support this clonotype. The V gene is TRBV4-2, the J gene TRBJ2-7; D may be TRBD1 (5 bases). Germline loops: CDR1 LGHNA, CDR2 YNFKEQ. This CDR3 region has 15 residues. V was pared by 1 base and J by 2 bases, with 12 bases between. The CDR3 DNA reads TGTGCCAGCAGCCAAGGCGGCAGGGATCCCTACGAGCAGTACTTC. It is translated as CASSQGGRDPYEQYF.

The CDR3, as DNA: TGTGCCAGCAGTTCGAGTCAGGCCCACACCACTGAGCAGTTCTTC. It encodes CASSSSQAHTTEQFF. The chain employs TRBV27 and TRBJ2-1; D call uncertain. The germline V gene has CDR1 MNHEY and CDR2 SMNVEV (reference sequence). The V end was cut by 4 bases, the J end by 9 bases, with 19 bases between. This CDR3 has 15 amino acids.

The chain combines TRBV20-1 with TRBJ2-1; possible D gene TRBD1, 5 bases. This CDR3 contains 15 residues. Germline values: CDR1 DFQATT, CDR2 SNEGSKA (reference sequence). V was shortened by 6 bases and J by 0 bases, with 15 bases between the two germline ends. CDR3 loop: CSAPPAGYSYNEQFF. CDR3 coding DNA: TGCAGTGCGCCTCCCGCAGGGTACTCCTACAATGAGCAGTTCTTC.

This chain links TRBV6-1 with TRBJ2-2, with no clear D. The germline CDR1 and CDR2 sequences are MNHNS and SASEGT. With 6 bases removed from V and 7 bases from J, the gap between germline ends came to 12 bases. The CDR3 runs to 13 residues. The CDR3 protein is CASSVRGVGELFF. CDR3 in DNA: TGTGCCAGCAGCGTCCGTGGGGTCGGGGAGCTGTTTTTT.

The CDR3 reads CASSLDRRSSYNEQYF. CDR3 sequence (DNA): TGTGCCAGCAGCTTAGATCGCAGGAGCTCCTACAATGAGCAGTACTTC. The gene calls are TRBV7-2 and TRBJ2-1; D remains unclear. The J call may be incorrect, as the DNA end agrees better with TRBJ2-7. There are 16 residues in the CDR3. Germline-derived CDR1 and CDR2 are SGHTA and FQGNSA.

The rearrangement joins TRBV11-1 to TRBJ2-6; the match to TRBD1 covers 8 bases. Germline CDR1 reads SGHAT; CDR2 reads FQDESV (reference sequence). The trim removed 3 bases at V and 3 bases at J, leaving 22 bases unmatched. CDR3 length: 22 amino acids. CDR3 bases: TGTGCCAGCAGCTTCGTCCGGCGGGACAGGCAGAGCCGGGGCAATGGGGCCAACGTCCTGACTTTC. This codes for CASSFVRRDRQSRGNGANVLTF. Together with reference TRBV11-1 and TRBJ2-6, the CDR3 gives the full variable domain: EAEVAQSPRYKITEKSQAVAFWCDPISGHATLYWYRQILGQGPELLVQFQDESVVDDSQLPKDRFSAERLKGVDSTLKIQPAELGDSAMYLCASSFVRRDRQSRGNGANVLTFGAGSRLTVL.

This clonotype has more than one count but fewer than ten. A much larger clone is a single base away; this may be a read error. The chain carries TRBV27 and TRBJ1-2; TRBD1 matches 8 bases. Per germline, CDR1 MNHEY and CDR2 SMNVEV (reference sequence). There are 15 residues in the CDR3. As DNA, the CDR3 is TGTGCCAGCAGACGCGGACAGGGAAGCGCCTATGGCGACACCTTC. It encodes CASRRGQGSAYGDTF.

As for this clonotype: A much larger clone sits a single nucleotide away, making a read error possible. DNA for the CDR3: TGTGCCAGCAGCCAAGACCCCGACGGGCTTTATGGCTACATCTTC. Amino acid sequence: CASSQDPDGLYGYIF. The rearrangement uses TRBV4-2 and TRBJ1-2, with no clear D. This CDR3 spans 15 amino acids. Germline V lookup: CDR1 LGHNA, CDR2 YNFKEQ.

This clonotype was detected ten times or more. The chain joins TRBV7-8 to TRBJ2-7; D not resolved. CDR1 is SGHVS and CDR2 is FQNEAQ in the germline V gene. CDR3 size: 12 residues. V lost 0 bases and J 4 bases, leaving 4 bases between the germline ends. The CDR3 nucleotides read TGTGCCAGCAGCTTAGCGGAGTACGAGCAGTACTTC. It encodes CASSLAEYEQYF.

The table lists this clonotype with a count of one. The V and J genes are TRBV20-1 and TRBJ2-7, with 8 bases aligning to TRBD2. This CDR3 region has 14 residues. Unmatched junction bases numbered 13, after V lost 6 bases and J lost 6 bases. From germline, CDR1 is DFQATT and CDR2 SNEGSKA (reference sequence). In nucleotides, the CDR3 is TGCAGTGCCCGACCGGGACTAGTGTTAGGCGAGCAGTACTTC. Encoded protein: CSARPGLVLGEQYF.

The chain has TRBV28 and TRBJ2-7; weak D call: TRBD2 (6 bases). The CDR3 is 13 amino acids. The germline V gene encodes CDR1 MDHEN and CDR2 SYDVKM. Deletions cut 10 bases from V and 3 bases from J, with 16 bases between. The CDR3 protein is CANSLGLHYEQYF. The CDR3 nucleotides read TGTGCCAACAGCCTAGGACTACACTACGAGCAGTACTTC.

About this clonotype itself: With a much larger clone just one base away, this may be a read error. The V call is TRBV27, the J call TRBJ2-6, with 7 bases fitting TRBD1. The CDR3 extends over 21 amino acids. Germline loops: CDR1 MNHEY, CDR2 SMNVEV (reference sequence). The CDR3 spells CASSPFFKAGGSPSGANVRTF. The CDR3 region has the DNA TGTGCCAGCAGTCCCTTTTTCAAGGCAGGGGGTTCACCCTCTGGGGCCAACGTCCGGACTTTC.